These 21 T cell receptor beta chains were all obtained from the same sample, sequenced in a study of blood T cell repertoires in COVID-19. Some clones are missing from TCRdb's copy, which holds only in-frame ones; the method was immunoSEQ multiplex PCR. The sample contains some 500,000 clones, roughly nine tenths of which appear only once. Sequencing was performed on peripheral blood. All receptors derive from a woman aged 45 to 65 with COVID-19, enrolled during active disease.

This clone was detected only once. The chain uses TRBV9 and TRBJ1-1; 9 positions match TRBD1. V was pared by 3 bases and J by 6 bases, with 9 bases of the junction left unmatched. The germline CDR1 and CDR2 sequences are SGDLS and YYNGEE. The CDR3 sequence is 15 residues long. CDR3 nucleotide sequence: TGTGCCAGCAGCGCACCAGACAGGGGGTCGGCTGAAGCTTTCTTT. It yields the protein CASSAPDRGSAEAFF.

This clone has only one observation. This chain connects TRBV6-5 to TRBJ2-3; TRBD2 is a possible D gene (6 bases). The germline V gene has CDR1 MNHEY and CDR2 SVGAGI. The CDR3 is made up of 13 amino acids. With 4 bases removed from V and 4 bases from J, the gap between germline ends came to 9 bases. The CDR3 nucleotides read TGTGCCAGCAGTTTACCGGGGGCAGATACGCAGTATTTT. Amino acid sequence: CASSLPGADTQYF.

This chain joins TRBV19 and TRBJ2-1; a possible D gene is TRBD1 (6 bases). This CDR3 contains 13 residues. Germline CDR1 reads LNHDA; CDR2 reads SQIVND (reference sequence). V was cut by 8 bases and J by 6 bases, with 14 bases left in between. CDR3 residues: CASSPGHSNEQFF. CDR3 DNA sequence: TGTGCCAGTTCGCCGGGACACTCCAATGAGCAGTTCTTC.

CDR3 residues: CASSPRGGSIAVKNIQYF. The CDR3 bases are TGTGCCAGCAGCCCTCGGGGAGGCTCAATAGCAGTCAAAAACATTCAGTACTTC. This rearrangement joins TRBV11-2 to TRBJ2-4, with D possibly matching TRBD2 (6 bases). The CDR3 contains 18 residues. With 5 bases removed from V and 3 bases from J, the gap between germline ends came to 23 bases. CDR1 and CDR2 (germline): SGHAT, FQNNGV. Variable domain in full (rest from reference TRBV11-2 and TRBJ2-4): EAGVAQSPRYKIIEKRQSVAFWCNPISGHATLYWYQQILGQGPKLLIQFQNNGVVDDSQLPKDRFSAERLKGVDSTLKIQPAKLEDSAVYLCASSPRGGSIAVKNIQYFGAGTRLSVL.

This clone showed up just a few times. V is TRBV5-1 and J is TRBJ2-2, with D possibly being TRBD2 (6 bases). Trimming took 5 bases from V and 6 from J, leaving 17 bases between them. Germline CDR1 SGHRS, CDR2 YFSETQ. The CDR3 consists of 15 residues. In nucleotides, the CDR3 is TGCGCCAGCAGTTTTCGGGACTGGGGGTCCGGGGAGCTGTTTTTT. This encodes CASSFRDWGSGELFF.

There are many counts of this clone. The J gene is TRBJ2-1, the V gene TRBV4-1; no clear D. Trimming pared 0 bases from V and 7 bases from J, leaving 13 bases between. Germline V gene lookup returns CDR1 MGHRA and CDR2 YSYEKL. CDR3 length: 15 residues. The CDR3 region is CASSQDMVAWNEQFF. CDR3 bases: TGCGCCAGCAGCCAAGATATGGTAGCATGGAATGAGCAGTTCTTC.

The chain combines TRBV11-2 with TRBJ2-7, with D maybe TRBD1 (5 bases). V lost 5 bases and J lost 5, with 19 bases in between. Germline values: CDR1 SGHAT, CDR2 FQNNGV. The CDR3 loop spans 15 amino acids. The CDR3 protein is CASSPRTTGGDEQYF. For the CDR3, the DNA is TGTGCCAGCAGCCCCCGGACAACCGGTGGGGACGAGCAGTACTTC. Drawing the rest from reference TRBV11-2 and TRBJ2-7, the complete variable domain is EAGVAQSPRYKIIEKRQSVAFWCNPISGHATLYWYQQILGQGPKLLIQFQNNGVVDDSQLPKDRFSAERLKGVDSTLKIQPAKLEDSAVYLCASSPRTTGGDEQYFGPGTRLTVT.

This sequence joins TRBV30 and TRBJ1-1; the D is unclear. The CDR3 consists of 13 residues. Germline V CDR1 and CDR2: GTSNPN, SVGIG (reference sequence). Trimming cost V 6 bases and J 10 bases, with 21 bases left between them. The CDR3 sequence: CACQRDRRVRAFF. CDR3 nucleotide sequence: TGTGCCTGCCAGCGTGATCGGAGGGTACGAGCTTTCTTT.

This clone was seen a single time. The chain couples TRBV9 to TRBJ1-2; D not resolved. The CDR3 loop spans 13 amino acids. V was shortened by 4 bases and J by 0 bases, with 7 bases between the two germline ends. Germline V gives CDR1 SGDLS, CDR2 YYNGEE. The CDR3 sequence: CASSSEANYGYTF. CDR3 bases: TGTGCCAGCAGCAGCGAAGCTAACTATGGCTACACCTTC.

V usage is TRBV3-1 (or the pseudogene TRBV3-2) and J usage is TRBJ2-1, with 9 bases that match TRBD2. The CDR3 is made up of 14 amino acids. Germline CDR1 and CDR2: LGHDT and YNNKEL (reference sequence). The V segment lost 4 bases and the J segment 8 bases; nucleotides outside the gene matches: 6. The DNA for the CDR3 is TGTGCCAGCAGCCCGGGACTAGCAGGCTATGAGCAGTTCTTC. Translating gives CASSPGLAGYEQFF.

The V call is TRBV5-1, the J call TRBJ1-1; 8 bases are shared with TRBD1. After removal of 3 bases from V and 3 bases from J, the junction contained 4 bases not matched to a gene. The germline V gene encodes CDR1 SGHRS and CDR2 YFSETQ. The CDR3 totals 14 residues. The CDR3, as DNA: TGCGCCAGCAGCTCCTACAGGGGGGACACTGAAGCTTTCTTT. This sequence encodes CASSSYRGDTEAFF.

The CDR3 loop is CASSLVQGLNQPQHF. In nucleotides, the CDR3 is TGTGCCAGCAGCTTAGTGCAGGGTCTTAATCAGCCCCAGCATTTT. The rearrangement links TRBV7-8 to TRBJ1-5, with D possibly matching TRBD1 (5 bases). Germline assignment: CDR1 SGHVS and CDR2 FQNEAQ. V dropped 1 base and J dropped 4 bases, with 11 bases sitting between them. This CDR3 comprises 15 residues. The full variable domain, completed using reference TRBV7-8 and TRBJ1-5, is GAGVSQSPRYKVAKRGQDVALRCDPISGHVSLFWYQQALGQGPEFLTYFQNEAQLDKSGLPSDRFFAERPEGSVSTLKIQRTQQEDSAVYLCASSLVQGLNQPQHFGDGTRLSIL.

The chain links TRBV2 to TRBJ1-6; D perhaps matches TRBD1 (5 bases). The CDR3 extends over 14 amino acids. The V end was cut by 1 base, the J end by 10 bases, with 11 bases between. Germline V gene lookup returns CDR1 SNHLY and CDR2 FYNNEI. The CDR3 sequence is CASSEVLGGSPLHF. The CDR3 DNA reads TGTGCCAGCAGTGAAGTCCTCGGGGGGTCACCCCTCCACTTT.

V gene TRBV29-1 combines with J gene TRBJ2-7; D may be TRBD2 (7 bases). This CDR3 has 15 amino acids. Looked up from germline, CDR1 is SQVTM and CDR2 is ANQGSEA. V was clipped by 2 bases and J by 3 bases, with 17 bases between them. CDR3 coding DNA: TGCAGCGTTGAAAGAGGGGGGGCCAAGAGCTACGAGCAGTACTTC. Its translation is CSVERGGAKSYEQYF.

This rearrangement joins TRBV29-1 to TRBJ1-4, with 8 nucleotides matching TRBD1. After removal of 6 bases from V and 5 bases from J, the junction contained 8 bases not matched to a gene. Germline CDR1 is SQVTM and CDR2 is ANQGSEA. The CDR3 consists of 14 residues. The CDR3 is CSVADRGTNEKLFF. Written as DNA, the CDR3 is TGCAGCGTCGCCGACAGGGGTACGAATGAAAAACTGTTTTTT.

This chain links TRBV7-9 with TRBJ2-7; D is perhaps TRBD1 (6 bases). CDR3 length: 14 residues. Looked up from germline, CDR1 is SEHNR and CDR2 is FQNEAQ (reference sequence). V was trimmed by 4 bases and J by 1 base, leaving 11 bases between them. The CDR3 DNA follows: TGTGCCAGCAGCTATTACAGGGCATCCTACGAGCAGTACTTC. Translated: CASSYYRASYEQYF.

This rearrangement joins TRBV30 to TRBJ1-2, with a tentative D call TRBD1 (5 bases). V was cut by 5 bases and J by 0 bases, with 16 bases left in between. This CDR3 spans 15 amino acids. Germline V gives CDR1 GTSNPN, CDR2 SVGIG (reference sequence). As DNA, the CDR3 is TGTGCCTGGTCTCCCTGGCCGGGGGCTAACTATGGCTACACCTTC. Translating it yields CAWSPWPGANYGYTF.

V and J are TRBV7-9 and TRBJ1-5; D possibly corresponds to TRBD1 (5 bases). The CDR3 covers 13 residues. Trimming left V 3 bases short and J 3 bases short, with 6 bases between. Germline V gives CDR1 SEHNR, CDR2 FQNEAQ (reference sequence). The CDR3 spells CASSLTDNQPQHF. CDR3 in DNA: TGTGCCAGCAGCTTGACAGACAATCAGCCCCAGCATTTT.

The chain joins TRBV6-5 to TRBJ2-5; 7 bases map to TRBD2. Germline-derived CDR1 and CDR2 are MNHEY and SVGAGI. The CDR3 is 15 amino acids. V gave up 5 bases and J gave up 0 bases; unmatched junction bases: 6. For the CDR3, the DNA is TGTGCCAGCAGTCTTCTAGCGGCGTACCAAGAGACCCAGTACTTC. This codes for CASSLLAAYQETQYF.

The chain couples TRBV5-1 to TRBJ1-1; no clear D. The V gene's germline CDR1 is SGHRS and CDR2 YFSETQ. Trimming took 2 bases from V and 0 from J, leaving 11 bases between them. CDR3 size: 15 residues. DNA for the CDR3: TGCGCCAGCAGCTTTTTCGGGGTGGTGAACACTGAAGCTTTCTTT. This gives the protein CASSFFGVVNTEAFF.

The V call is TRBV2, the J call TRBJ2-4; D is perhaps TRBD1 (6 bases). Germline V CDR1 and CDR2: SNHLY, FYNNEI. CDR3 size: 15 residues. Trimming took off 7 bases at V and 1 base at J, with 14 bases between the two ends. CDR3 coding DNA: TGTGCCAGCACCCTAGCAGGGGTGGCCAAAAACATTCAGTACTTC. This sequence encodes CASTLAGVAKNIQYF.